This entry lists 24 T cell receptor beta chains sequenced from one sample in a study of T-cell memory formation after mild COVID-19. TCRdb re-analysed the 5' RACE reads in MiXCR, keeping a single row per CDR3 protein. Altogether 250,000 to 300,000 distinct CDR3 sequences are present, around 15% being singletons, with the ten largest covering around 23%. Sequenced: PBMCs or a T cell subset sorted from them (not recorded which). These receptors all come from a man between 18 and 29 years old who had mild COVID-19 (a few samples of this study predate the infection). Cell type and time point are not known.

This clonotype was seen more than once but under ten times. J is TRBJ1-3 and V is TRBV4-2; maybe TRBD1 (6 bases). CDR3 length equals 14 residues. From germline, CDR1 is LGHNA and CDR2 YNFKEQ. V dropped 0 bases and J dropped 4 bases, with 7 bases sitting between them. In DNA form, the CDR3 reads TGTGCCAGCAGCCAAGAGGGACACGGAAACACCATATATTTT. Its protein product is CASSQEGHGNTIYF.

The V call is TRBV12-3 or TRBV12-4, the J call TRBJ1-1; the D is unclear. Trimming took 6 bases from V and 1 from J, leaving 6 bases between them. The CDR3 consists of 12 residues. This CDR3 is CASRGGNTEAFF. The CDR3 DNA follows: TGTGCCAGCAGGGGCGGGAACACTGAAGCTTTCTTT.

The sample holds a few counts of this clonotype. J is TRBJ1-2 and V is TRBV7-2; 7 bases fit TRBD1. V gave up 7 bases and J gave up 1 base; unmatched junction bases: 3. This CDR3 has 13 amino acids. CDR1 is SGHTA, CDR2 FQGNSA, per germline. The CDR3 region has the DNA TGTGCCAGCAAGGGGACAGATAACTATGGCTACACCTTC. Protein sequence: CASKGTDNYGYTF.

The chain has TRBV24-1 and TRBJ2-3; TRBD1 is a possible D gene (7 bases). The CDR3 sequence is 13 residues long. Trimming pared 9 bases from V and 2 bases from J, leaving 11 bases between. Per the germline V gene, CDR1 is KGHDR and CDR2 is SFDVKD. The CDR3 protein is CATSGGLTDTQYF. DNA for the CDR3: TGTGCCACCTCAGGGGGACTCACAGATACGCAGTATTTT.

This clonotype was recorded at least ten times. V usage is TRBV18 and J usage is TRBJ2-5, with 8 bases identical to TRBD1. V dropped 2 bases and J dropped 5; count of bases not matched to a gene: 4. Germline V gives CDR1 KGHSH, CDR2 LQKENI. CDR3 length: 14 amino acids. CDR3 region: CASSPMGQDETQYF. In DNA form, the CDR3 reads TGTGCCAGCTCACCAATGGGACAGGACGAGACCCAGTACTTC. The variable domain in full, with the rest retrieved from reference TRBV18 and TRBJ2-5, is NAGVMQNPRHLVRRRGQEARLRCSPMKGHSHVYWYRQLPEEGLKFMVYLQKENIIDESGMPKERFSAEFPKEGPSILRIQQVVRGDSAAYFCASSPMGQDETQYFGPGTRLLVL.

The V gene is TRBV7-2, the J gene TRBJ2-2, with D perhaps assigned TRBD1 or TRBD2 (5 bases each). Germline V gene lookup returns CDR1 SGHTA and CDR2 FQGNSA. This CDR3 contains 14 residues. The germline V and J ends were trimmed by 8 bases and 6 bases, with 16 bases remaining between them. The chain's CDR3 is CASRAPGAAGELFF. The CDR3 DNA follows: TGTGCCAGCCGCGCCCCCGGGGCCGCCGGGGAGCTGTTTTTT.

The rearrangement joins TRBV6-5 to TRBJ1-3; D is ambiguous. Between the trimmed V and J ends, which lost 7 bases and 4 bases, there was a span of 14 bases. Germline V gives CDR1 MNHEY, CDR2 SVGAGI. CDR3 size: 14 residues. The CDR3 DNA sequence: TGTGCCAGCACCCCCTCGGGGTCCGGAAACACCATATATTTT. Translating it yields CASTPSGSGNTIYF.

V and J are TRBV4-3 and TRBJ1-4; D ambiguous. Trimming shortened V by 1 base and J by 4 bases, and 16 bases separated the two germline ends. The CDR3 is 17 residues long. Germline V CDR1 and CDR2: LGHNA, YSLEER. CDR3 sequence reads: CASSQGYLVEGNEKLFF. The CDR3 coding sequence is TGCGCCAGCAGCCAAGGGTACTTGGTGGAGGGTAATGAAAAACTGTTTTTT.

The chain links TRBV28 to TRBJ2-5; no clear D gene. The CDR3 extends over 15 amino acids. CDR1 is MDHEN, CDR2 SYDVKM, per germline. V gave up 4 bases and J gave up 2 bases, with 14 bases separating them. The CDR3 sequence is CASSSYQPAQETQYF. The CDR3 nucleotides read TGTGCCAGCAGTTCCTATCAACCGGCGCAAGAGACCCAGTACTTC.

The chain is built from TRBV24-1 and TRBJ2-2; TRBD2 agrees at 7 bases. J was trimmed by 1 base and V by 6 bases; bases with no gene match: 10. Germline CDR1 KGHDR, CDR2 SFDVKD. The CDR3 length is 17 residues. The CDR3 sequence is CATSPFHGGGNTGELFF. The CDR3 bases are TGTGCCACCAGTCCCTTCCACGGCGGGGGGAACACCGGGGAGCTGTTTTTT.

The chain couples TRBV5-6 to TRBJ1-1; D is undetermined. Germline CDR1 SGHDT, CDR2 YYEEEE. CDR3 length: 16 amino acids. Trimming shortened V by 1 base and J by 0 bases, and 13 bases separated the two germline ends. CDR3 amino acids: CASSLFDRAMNTEAFF. The CDR3 DNA reads as TGTGCCAGCAGCTTGTTTGACCGAGCCATGAACACTGAAGCTTTCTTT.

The V and J genes are TRBV7-9 and TRBJ2-3; TRBD2 aligns across 9 bases. This CDR3 is built from 15 residues. J lost 3 bases, V lost 7 bases, and 8 bases had no gene match. Germline V CDR1 and CDR2: SEHNR, FQNEAQ (reference sequence). The CDR3 bases are TGTGCCAGCACCCCAGGACTAGCGAAAACAGATACGCAGTATTTT. Translating gives CASTPGLAKTDTQYF.

This clonotype was seen many times. The chain links TRBV10-3 to TRBJ1-5; D unclear. The germline gives CDR1 ENHRY, CDR2 SYGVKD. This CDR3 has 14 amino acids. The V end was cut by 3 bases, the J end by 7 bases, with 13 bases between. Here the CDR3 reads CAISDRQDGQPQHF. The CDR3 DNA reads TGTGCCATCAGTGACCGGCAGGACGGGCAGCCCCAGCATTTT.

The table lists this clonotype with many counts. V is TRBV12-3 or TRBV12-4 and J is TRBJ1-1, with 7 bases that match TRBD1. The CDR3 consists of 18 residues. V was pared by 4 bases and J by 2 bases, with 16 bases of the junction left unmatched. The CDR3 region is CASSSTGRSSPVNTEAFF. The CDR3 nucleotides read TGTGCCAGCAGTTCGACAGGGCGCTCATCCCCAGTCAACACTGAAGCTTTCTTT.

V and J are TRBV5-4 and TRBJ2-7; TRBD2 matches at 9 bases. The CDR3 consists of 15 residues. Germline trimming cut 0 bases from V and 0 bases from J; bases unmatched to any gene: 1. Per germline, CDR1 SGHNT and CDR2 YYREEE (reference sequence). The CDR3 spells CASSLAAGGSYEQYF. The CDR3 DNA sequence: TGTGCCAGCAGCTTGGCAGCGGGGGGCTCCTACGAGCAGTACTTC.

This clonotype was detected only a few times. The gene calls are TRBV4-3 and TRBJ2-1, with TRBD1 matching 9 bases. CDR1 and CDR2 (germline): LGHNA, YSLEER. Trimming removed 0 bases from V and 9 bases from J; junction bases left unmatched: 6. CDR3 length: 15 amino acids. The CDR3 DNA follows: TGCGCCAGCAGCCAAGATTGGGACAGGGCTGTTGAGCAGTTCTTC. As protein: CASSQDWDRAVEQFF.

The chain has TRBV11-3 and TRBJ2-2, with a tentative D call TRBD1 (6 bases). The V gene's germline CDR1 is SGHNT and CDR2 YENEEA. Trimming left V 5 bases short and J 7 bases short, with 14 bases between. The CDR3 has 14 residues. The CDR3 DNA sequence: TGTGCCAGCAGCCCACGTCAGGGGCACGGGGAGCTGTTTTTT. Its protein is CASSPRQGHGELFF.

In this sample, this clonotype turned up a few times. The chain's CDR3 is CASSPDRVEQYV. In nucleotides, the CDR3 is TGTGCCAGCTCACCCGACAGGGTCGAGCAGTACGTC. J is TRBJ2-7 and V is TRBV18, with TRBD1 identical over 7 bases. Germline values: CDR1 KGHSH, CDR2 LQKENI. The CDR3 contains 12 residues. Trimming took 3 bases from V and 6 from J; bases not matched to a gene: 2.

The V call is TRBV12-3 or TRBV12-4, the J call TRBJ1-6, with 7 bases lining up with TRBD1. The CDR3 length is 15 residues. V lost 6 bases, J lost 6 bases, and 8 bases stayed unmatched. DNA of the CDR3: TGTGCCAGCAGCTCCGGACAGGTCCCTAATTCACCCCTCCACTTT. Its protein is CASSSGQVPNSPLHF.

This clonotype has more than one count but fewer than ten. The CDR3 DNA follows: TGCGCCAGCAGCTTGGTCGCAGGCAATCCTAACTATGGCTACACCTTC. It is translated as CASSLVAGNPNYGYTF. This chain links TRBV5-1 with TRBJ1-2; D is undetermined. With 0 bases removed from V and 0 bases from J, the gap between germline ends came to 12 bases. The length of the CDR3 is 16 residues. Germline CDR1 is SGHRS and CDR2 is YFSETQ.

The chain uses TRBV20-1 and TRBJ2-7, with 7 bases aligning to TRBD1. V lost 3 bases to trimming and J lost 7 bases; unmatched junction nucleotides: 9. This CDR3 is built from 13 residues. Germline lookup yields CDR1 DFQATT and CDR2 SNEGSKA (reference sequence). The CDR3 sequence is CSASPDREGEQYV. CDR3 coding DNA: TGCAGTGCTAGTCCCGACAGGGAAGGGGAGCAGTACGTC.

The rearrangement links TRBV7-9 to TRBJ2-7, with D tentatively TRBD1 (5 bases). In germline, CDR1 is SEHNR, CDR2 FQNEAQ (reference sequence). The V and J ends lost 5 bases and 1 base respectively, with 15 bases between them. The CDR3 covers 15 residues. CDR3 DNA sequence: TGTGCCAGCAGCACACTGACAGAGATATCCTACGAGCAGTACTTC. Protein: CASSTLTEISYEQYF.

There are many counts of this clonotype. The chain has TRBV7-2 and TRBJ2-5; D is perhaps TRBD2 (6 bases). The CDR3 covers 14 residues. Germline assignment: CDR1 SGHTA and CDR2 FQGNSA. V was clipped by 5 bases and J by 4 bases, with 14 bases between them. CDR3 loop: CASSPRAGTETQYF. In nucleotides, the CDR3 is TGTGCCAGCAGCCCACGGGCGGGGACAGAGACCCAGTACTTC.

There are many counts of this clonotype. J is TRBJ1-5 and V is TRBV18, with unresolved D. CDR1 is KGHSH and CDR2 is LQKENI in the germline V gene. This CDR3 has 14 residues. Trimming cost V 3 bases and J 6 bases, with 12 bases left between them. The CDR3 nucleotides are TGTGCCAGCTCACCCGGAGGGATCGGTCAGCCCCAGCATTTT. Its translation is CASSPGGIGQPQHF.